A single sample gave rise to the 25 T cell receptor beta chains below, sequenced in a study of T cell responses to AZD1222 COVID-19 vaccine. Assay used: immunoSEQ multiplex PCR; TCRdb lists only in-frame clones, some missing. Among about 110,000 clones listed, 87% were seen once. The sample was peripheral blood, taken 28 days after the second AZD1222 dose. Source of these receptors: an adult who received the AZD1222 COVID-19 vaccine.

This sequence joins TRBV5-6 and TRBJ2-1; TRBD2 agrees at 11 bases. CDR1 and CDR2 (germline): SGHDT, YYEEEE. The CDR3 spans 15 residues. J gave up 3 bases and V 4 bases, and 3 bases lay outside the gene matches. CDR3 DNA: TGTGCCAGCAGCCCCCTAGCGGGAGGCTACAATGAGCAGTTCTTC. Residues: CASSPLAGGYNEQFF.

The V gene is TRBV10-2, the J gene TRBJ2-5; possibly TRBD2 for D (6 bases). The CDR3 has 12 amino acids. V dropped 7 bases and J dropped 2 bases, with 8 bases sitting between them. Germline values: CDR1 WSHSY, CDR2 SAAADI. DNA of the CDR3: TGCGCCAGCACGGAGGGACAAGAGACCCAGTACTTC. This gives the protein CASTEGQETQYF.

This clone was counted a single time. The chain is built from TRBV7-9 and TRBJ1-4, with D perhaps TRBD1 (6 bases). CDR1 is SEHNR, CDR2 FQNEAQ, per germline (reference sequence). CDR3 size: 12 residues. With 1 base removed from V and 17 bases from J, the gap between germline ends came to 14 bases. The chain's CDR3 is CASSLVVGQPFF. The CDR3 DNA follows: TGTGCCAGCAGCTTAGTAGTCGGACAGCCTTTTTTT.

The V gene is TRBV28, the J gene TRBJ1-6; a possible D gene is TRBD1 (5 bases). CDR3 length equals 16 residues. The germline gives CDR1 MDHEN, CDR2 SYDVKM. The ends were cut back, 2 bases at V and 2 bases at J, with 10 bases in the middle. The CDR3 DNA reads as TGTGCCAGCAGTTTAGGGGGTTTCGCCTATAATTCACCCCTCCACTTT. Protein sequence: CASSLGGFAYNSPLHF.

In this sample, this clone turned up a few times. The chain couples TRBV15 to TRBJ1-1; D not certain. This CDR3 is 14 amino acids long. The V gene lost 1 base and the J gene lost 3 bases, with 9 bases spanning the gap. Germline V gene lookup returns CDR1 LNHNV and CDR2 YYDKDF (reference sequence). The DNA for the CDR3 is TGTGCCACCAGCAGAGGAGGTGGGTACACTGAAGCTTTCTTT. Protein: CATSRGGGYTEAFF.

The chain combines TRBV6-6 with TRBJ1-3, with a tentative D call TRBD1 (5 bases). The V end lost 5 bases, the J end lost 2 bases, and 19 bases lay between the germline ends. This CDR3 has 17 residues. Per the germline V gene, CDR1 is MNHNY and CDR2 is SVGAGI (reference sequence). CDR3 coding DNA: TGTGCCAGCAGTCCAAAAAGCCCCCCAGGGCCTGGAAACACCATATATTTT. This translates into CASSPKSPPGPGNTIYF.

This chain connects TRBV5-1 to TRBJ2-3; D not resolved. This CDR3 region has 14 residues. The V gene's germline CDR1 is SGHRS and CDR2 YFSETQ. V was cut by 0 bases and J by 1 base, with 6 bases left in between. The CDR3 DNA reads TGCGCCAGCAGCTTGGTTAGGGGCACAGATACGCAGTATTTT. It yields the protein CASSLVRGTDTQYF.

The gene calls are TRBV6-6 and TRBJ1-5, with 7 bases fitting TRBD1. J gave up 2 bases and V 5 bases, and 9 bases lay outside the gene matches. Germline-derived CDR1 and CDR2 are MNHNY and SVGAGI (reference sequence). The CDR3 spans 16 residues. The CDR3 nucleotides are TGTGCCAGCAGTAAGAACAGGGGTTCGGGCAATCAGCCCCAGCATTTT. Translated: CASSKNRGSGNQPQHF.

The chain couples TRBV19 to TRBJ1-5, with D unresolved. With 5 bases removed from V and 4 bases from J, the gap between germline ends came to 9 bases. The CDR3 has 13 residues. CDR1 is LNHDA and CDR2 is SQIVND in the germline V gene (reference sequence). In nucleotides, the CDR3 is TGTGCCAGTAGTCCCAGTTGGAATCAGCCCCAGCATTTT. It encodes CASSPSWNQPQHF.

The V gene is TRBV7-9, the J gene TRBJ1-3; D is ambiguous. CDR1 is SEHNR and CDR2 is FQNEAQ in the germline V gene (reference sequence). The ends were cut back, 1 base at V and 0 bases at J, with 7 bases in the middle. The CDR3 contains 15 residues. The CDR3, as DNA: TGTGCCAGCAGCTTAGACGGGAACTCTGGAAACACCATATATTTT. Encoded protein: CASSLDGNSGNTIYF.

This clone was observed once. This chain connects TRBV6-5 to TRBJ1-5; possible D gene TRBD1, 5 bases. Trimming stripped 0 bases from V and 3 bases from J, with 9 bases between. This CDR3 has 15 amino acids. Looked up from germline, CDR1 is MNHEY and CDR2 is SVGAGI. In DNA form, the CDR3 reads TGTGCCAGCAGTTACTCGGGGGGTACCAATCAGCCCCAGCATTTT. Encoded protein: CASSYSGGTNQPQHF.

V usage is TRBV28 and J usage is TRBJ2-7; 11 nucleotides match TRBD1. Germline trimming cut 3 bases from V and 1 base from J; bases unmatched to any gene: 5. The CDR3 is 16 amino acids. Germline V lookup: CDR1 MDHEN, CDR2 SYDVKM. The CDR3 sequence: CASSFPGTGGSYEQYF. For the CDR3, the DNA is TGTGCCAGCAGTTTCCCCGGGACAGGGGGTTCCTACGAGCAGTACTTC.

J is TRBJ2-5 and V is TRBV18, with 11 bases fitting TRBD2. This CDR3 has 15 amino acids. V dropped 3 bases and J dropped 5; count of bases not matched to a gene: 5. Germline lookup yields CDR1 KGHSH and CDR2 LQKENI. The CDR3 sequence: CASSPRTSGRETQYF. The CDR3 nucleotides are TGTGCCAGCTCACCCCGGACTAGCGGGCGGGAGACCCAGTACTTC.

The table lists this clone with a few counts. This chain links TRBV7-9 with TRBJ2-3, with 9 bases identical to TRBD2. The CDR3 length is 16 residues. In germline, CDR1 is SEHNR, CDR2 FQNEAQ (reference sequence). Losses at the gene ends were 8 bases for V and 8 bases for J; bases not matched to a gene: 17. The CDR3 reads CASGPRASGTGGTQYF. In DNA form, the CDR3 reads TGTGCCAGCGGGCCTCGGGCTAGCGGGACGGGAGGTACGCAGTATTTT. Complete variable domain (other parts from reference TRBV7-9 and TRBJ2-3): DTGVSQNPRHKITKRGQNVTFRCDPISEHNRLYWYRQTLGQGPEFLTYFQNEAQLEKSRLLSDRFSAERPKGSFSTLEIQRTEQGDSAMYLCASGPRASGTGGTQYFGPGTRLTVL.

V usage is TRBV4-1 and J usage is TRBJ2-5, with 10 positions matching TRBD2. Germline CDR1 and CDR2: MGHRA and YSYEKL. The V gene end was trimmed by 2 bases and the J gene end by 4 bases; junction bases not matched to a gene: 7. This CDR3 comprises 16 residues. The CDR3 coding sequence is TGCGCCAGCAGCCAACTAGCGGGAGTGGGTCCAGAGACCCAGTACTTC. Encoded protein: CASSQLAGVGPETQYF.

The chain joins TRBV6-2 or TRBV6-3 to TRBJ2-1; 8 nucleotides align to TRBD1. Looked up from germline, CDR1 is MNHEY and CDR2 is SVGEGT. Trimming took 6 bases from V and 9 from J; bases not matched to a gene: 4. The CDR3 totals 12 residues. The CDR3 is CASSEQGVEQFF. DNA of the CDR3: TGTGCCAGCAGCGAACAGGGGGTTGAGCAGTTCTTC.

V and J are TRBV6-2 or TRBV6-3 and TRBJ1-2; no clear D. V lost 5 bases, J lost 0 bases, and 4 bases lay in between. Germline V gene lookup returns CDR1 MNHEY and CDR2 SVGEGT. The CDR3 loop spans 12 amino acids. For the CDR3, the DNA is TGTGCCAGCAGTAAGCCTAACTATGGCTACACCTTC. Protein: CASSKPNYGYTF.

The genes are TRBV10-2 and TRBJ1-4, with D unresolved. The V gene lost 7 bases and the J gene lost 4 bases, with 13 bases spanning the gap. Germline assignment: CDR1 WSHSY and CDR2 SAAADI. The CDR3 spans 14 residues. CDR3 DNA: TGCGCCAGCATGGTCGGAGTTAATAATGAAAAACTGTTTTTT. Protein product: CASMVGVNNEKLFF.

This chain connects TRBV6-6 to TRBJ2-5; D uncertain. Germline CDR1 reads MNHNY; CDR2 reads SVGAGI (reference sequence). V was pared by 0 bases and J by 5 bases, with 4 bases between. This CDR3 spans 12 amino acids. The CDR3 loop is CASSYSTETQYF. CDR3 DNA sequence: TGTGCCAGCAGTTACTCGACTGAGACCCAGTACTTC.

This chain links TRBV12-3 or TRBV12-4 with TRBJ2-5, with D unclear. The CDR3 has 11 residues. V shed 5 bases and J shed 2 bases, with 3 bases lying between them. CDR3 nucleotide sequence: TGTGCCAGCAGTCCACAAGAGACCCAGTACTTC. The encoded protein is CASSPQETQYF.

The V call is TRBV4-2, the J call TRBJ2-1; 7 bases map to TRBD2. This CDR3 spans 16 amino acids. Germline lookup yields CDR1 LGHNA and CDR2 YNFKEQ. The junction had 7 bases not matched to a gene; V was cut back by 1 base and J by 4 bases. This CDR3 reads CASSQVSSGPYNEQFF. CDR3 nucleotides: TGTGCCAGCAGCCAAGTATCTAGCGGACCTTACAATGAGCAGTTCTTC.

This rearrangement joins TRBV30 to TRBJ2-3; D is tentatively TRBD1 or TRBD2 (5 bases each). The V end was cut by 5 bases, the J end by 0 bases, with 9 bases between. The CDR3 covers 13 residues. Germline assignment: CDR1 GTSNPN and CDR2 SVGIG (reference sequence). The CDR3 region is CAWEGFSTDTQYF. DNA for the CDR3: TGTGCCTGGGAGGGGTTTAGCACAGATACGCAGTATTTT. The variable domain in full, completed from reference TRBV30 and TRBJ2-3, reads SQTIHQWPATLVQPVGSPLSLECTVEGTSNPNLYWYRQAAGRGLQLLFYSVGIGQISSEVPQNLSASRPQDRQFILSSKKLLLSDSGFYLCAWEGFSTDTQYFGPGTRLTVL.

The chain joins TRBV12-3 or TRBV12-4 to TRBJ1-1; tentative D call: TRBD1 (5 bases). The CDR3 is made up of 13 amino acids. With 6 bases removed from V and 6 bases from J, the gap between germline ends came to 14 bases. The CDR3 reads CASSPRRGPEAFF. The CDR3 nucleotides are TGTGCCAGCAGCCCCCGAAGGGGACCTGAAGCTTTCTTT.

The chain uses TRBV20-1 and TRBJ2-1, with TRBD1 matching 9 bases. The germline V gene encodes CDR1 DFQATT and CDR2 SNEGSKA (reference sequence). The CDR3 is 11 residues long. Trimming took 6 bases from V and 10 from J; bases not matched to a gene: 4. The DNA of the CDR3 is TGCAGTGCCATACAGGGGGCAGAGCAGTTCTTC. Its translation is CSAIQGAEQFF.

In this sample, this clone turned up once. The V and J genes are TRBV5-6 and TRBJ2-7; the match to TRBD2 covers 8 bases. Germline CDR1 and CDR2: SGHDT and YYEEEE. J lost 2 bases, V lost 4 bases, and 8 bases had no gene match. CDR3 length: 15 residues. CDR3 in amino acids: CASSRSGTVTYEQYF. The CDR3 bases are TGTGCCAGCAGCCGTAGCGGGACCGTCACCTACGAGCAGTACTTC.